The 13 T cell receptor beta chains presented below share a single source sample, sequenced in a study of T cells after yellow fever vaccination. TCRdb ran MiXCR on the 5' RACE reads and lists one entry per CDR3 protein. The table records more than 300,000 distinct CDR3 sequences, approximately 12% of them present only once. The input for sequencing was CD4+ T cells sorted from PBMCs, taken 45 days after the yellow fever booster vaccination. All receptors derive from a man younger than 35 who received the YFV17D yellow fever vaccine.

This clonotype was observed a few times. The chain employs TRBV12-3 or TRBV12-4 and TRBJ1-5; TRBD1 might be the D (6 bases). Deletions cut 4 bases from V and 5 bases from J, with 9 bases between. This CDR3 spans 13 amino acids. The CDR3 bases are TGTGCCAGCAGTTGGAACAGGGATCAGCCCCAGCATTTT. This encodes CASSWNRDQPQHF.

This clonotype was detected ten times or more. The chain has TRBV18 and TRBJ2-2; D is ambiguous. The germline gives CDR1 KGHSH, CDR2 LQKENI. The length of the CDR3 is 13 residues. The V end was cut by 3 bases, the J end by 7 bases, with 9 bases between. The CDR3 loop reads CASSPIGHGELFF. Here the CDR3 DNA reads TGTGCCAGCTCACCTATCGGGCACGGGGAGCTGTTTTTT.

The gene calls are TRBV4-2 and TRBJ2-5; 9 positions match TRBD2. The CDR3 sequence is 14 residues long. The germline CDR1 and CDR2 sequences are LGHNA and YNFKEQ. The trim removed 4 bases at V and 7 bases at J, leaving 7 bases unmatched. CDR3 sequence reads: CASSRSGGEGTQYF. The CDR3, as DNA: TGTGCCAGCAGCCGTAGCGGGGGAGAGGGGACCCAGTACTTC.

Only a few counts were recorded for this clonotype. The chain is built from TRBV4-2 and TRBJ1-4; possible D gene TRBD1, 5 bases. In germline, CDR1 is LGHNA, CDR2 YNFKEQ. V was shortened by 6 bases and J by 4 bases, with 15 bases between the two germline ends. The length of the CDR3 is 15 residues. CDR3 protein: CASRPRDVGNEKLFF. CDR3 bases: TGTGCCAGCAGACCCCGGGACGTCGGTAATGAAAAACTGTTTTTT.

J is TRBJ2-1 and V is TRBV6-1; TRBD2 agrees at 14 bases. The CDR3 sequence is 14 residues long. CDR1 MNHNS and CDR2 SASEGT come from the germline V gene. V trimming: 8 bases; J trimming: 12 bases; junction bases outside the gene matches: 9. The CDR3 reads CASVTSGGALPQFF. CDR3 DNA sequence: TGTGCCAGCGTGACTAGCGGGGGGGCTCTCCCGCAGTTCTTC.

This clonotype came up many times. The chain uses TRBV5-1 and TRBJ2-7; 9 bases are a match to TRBD1. The junction had 5 bases not matched to a gene; V was cut back by 4 bases and J by 3 bases. Germline loops: CDR1 SGHRS, CDR2 YFSETQ. The CDR3 extends over 14 amino acids. CDR3 nucleotide sequence: TGCGCCAGCAGCATCGGACAGGGGTTCTACGAGCAGTACTTC. Its translation is CASSIGQGFYEQYF.

This rearrangement joins TRBV9 to TRBJ2-2; D is perhaps TRBD1 (5 bases). The CDR3 has 16 residues. Germline V gives CDR1 SGDLS, CDR2 YYNGEE. The germline V and J ends were trimmed by 0 bases and 6 bases, with 15 bases remaining between them. In DNA form, the CDR3 reads TGTGCCAGCAGCGTAGTTGGTACAGGTGGGGCCGGGGAGCTGTTTTTT. Its protein product is CASSVVGTGGAGELFF.

The rearrangement links TRBV6-1 to TRBJ1-5; TRBD1 aligns across 7 bases. From germline, CDR1 is MNHNS and CDR2 SASEGT. Losses at the gene ends were 2 bases for V and 3 bases for J; bases not matched to a gene: 4. CDR3 length: 15 amino acids. The CDR3 loop reads CASSENRGANQPQHF. DNA of the CDR3: TGTGCCAGCAGTGAAAACAGGGGAGCCAATCAGCCCCAGCATTTT.

This clonotype was counted a few times. This chain connects TRBV14 to TRBJ1-6; no clear D. Germline V CDR1 and CDR2: SGHDN, FVKESK. Trimming cost V 6 bases and J 8 bases, with 11 bases left between them. The CDR3 length is 13 residues. CDR3: CASSNGWDSPLHF. CDR3 nucleotides: TGTGCCAGCAGTAATGGGTGGGATTCACCCCTCCACTTT.

The genes are TRBV11-2 and TRBJ2-1; TRBD1 matches 8 bases. The CDR3 has 15 amino acids. Germline CDR1 reads SGHAT; CDR2 reads FQNNGV. J lost 7 bases, V lost 5 bases, and 10 bases had no gene match. As DNA, the CDR3 is TGTGCCAGCAGCCTCGTCCAGGGGGCAGAAAATGAGCAGTTCTTC. It codes for CASSLVQGAENEQFF. The full variable domain, rest sourced from reference TRBV11-2 and TRBJ2-1, is EAGVAQSPRYKIIEKRQSVAFWCNPISGHATLYWYQQILGQGPKLLIQFQNNGVVDDSQLPKDRFSAERLKGVDSTLKIQPAKLEDSAVYLCASSLVQGAENEQFFGPGTRLTVL.

This clonotype has ten or more counts. The rearrangement links TRBV7-8 to TRBJ1-2, with D perhaps matching TRBD1 (6 bases). The germline CDR1 and CDR2 sequences are SGHVS and FQNEAQ. Trimming cost V 3 bases and J 5 bases, with 13 bases left between them. This CDR3 region has 14 residues. The CDR3 bases are TGTGCCAGCAGCTTGGGCAGGGGCCGTTATGGCTACACCTTC. Translation: CASSLGRGRYGYTF.

This clonotype was observed a handful of times. This rearrangement joins TRBV5-1 to TRBJ1-3; perhaps TRBD1 as D (5 bases). The V gene lost 0 bases and the J gene lost 2 bases, with 6 bases spanning the gap. Germline-derived CDR1 and CDR2 are SGHRS and YFSETQ. The CDR3 sequence is 14 residues long. CDR3 nucleotides: TGCGCCAGCAGCTTGGAGACAGCTGGAAACACCATATATTTT. This encodes CASSLETAGNTIYF.

This chain joins TRBV7-6 and TRBJ2-5; no clear D. The CDR3 has 12 amino acids. Germline loops: CDR1 SGHVS, CDR2 FNYEAQ. Trimming took off 6 bases at V and 2 bases at J, with 7 bases between the two ends. The CDR3 reads CASSFRQETQYF. The CDR3 bases are TGTGCCAGCAGTTTCAGGCAAGAGACCCAGTACTTC.